These T cell receptor beta chains were read from a single sample in a study of blood T cell repertoires in COVID-19. Produced via immunoSEQ multiplex PCR; TCRdb's table is partial and in-frame only. Altogether some 150,000 clones are present, more than 75% being singletons, with the ten largest covering less than 45%. The sample was peripheral blood. These TCRs come from a man over 45 who had recovered from COVID-19. The CDR3 runs from the conserved cysteine through the conserved F or W. The D gene is left open where the match is weak. The size entry is marked missing in some rows and otherwise reads once, few, many or a size class.

clone size: NA
D gene: TRBD2
V gene: TRBV6-5
J gene: TRBJ2-5
CDR3 DNA: TGTGCCAGCAGTTACGATGGCGGGGGGGCGATTGAGACCCAGTACTTC
CDR3 protein: CASSYDGGGAIETQYF

clone size: NA
D gene: NA
V gene: TRBV2
J gene: TRBJ2-1
CDR3 DNA: TGTGCCAGCACCAGACAGGCCCATGAGCAGTTCTTC
CDR3 protein: CASTRQAHEQFF

clone size: NA
D gene: TRBD1
V gene: TRBV19
J gene: TRBJ2-1
CDR3 DNA: TGTGCCAGTTGGGGTGGACAGGGCGCAAATGAGCAGTTCTTC
CDR3 protein: CASWGGQGANEQFF

clone size: NA
D gene: NA
V gene: TRBV19
J gene: TRBJ2-7
CDR3 DNA: TGTGCCAGTATGGGGGACAAAACCTACGAGCAGTACTTC
CDR3 protein: CASMGDKTYEQYF

clone size: few
D gene: NA
V gene: TRBV3-1/TRBV3-2
J gene: TRBJ2-5
CDR3 DNA: TGTGCCAGCAGCCTATCTTCGGGAGAGACCCAGTACTTC
CDR3 protein: CASSLSSGETQYF

clone size: NA
D gene: TRBD2
V gene: TRBV5-1
J gene: TRBJ2-5
CDR3 DNA: TGCGCCAGCAGCCCCGGACTAGCGGTTCAAGAGACCCAGTACTTC
CDR3 protein: CASSPGLAVQETQYF

clone size: NA
D gene: NA
V gene: TRBV4-3
J gene: TRBJ1-2
CDR3 DNA: TGCGCCAGCAGCCAAGATCTACTCGGGGGACTTGACTATGGCTACACCTTC
CDR3 protein: CASSQDLLGGLDYGYTF

clone size: NA
D gene: NA
V gene: TRBV7-2
J gene: TRBJ2-2
CDR3 DNA: TGTGCCAGCAGCTTATACAGGTTGACCGGGGAGCTGTTTTTT
CDR3 protein: CASSLYRLTGELFF

clone size: NA
D gene: NA
V gene: TRBV3-1/TRBV3-2
J gene: TRBJ2-2
CDR3 DNA: TGTGCCAGCAGCCAAGTACACGGGGAGCTGTTTTTT
CDR3 protein: CASSQVHGELFF

clone size: once
D gene: NA
V gene: TRBV5-1
J gene: TRBJ2-3
CDR3 DNA: TGCGCCAGTAACCGGGAGCCAGATACGCAGTATTTT
CDR3 protein: CASNREPDTQYF

clone size: few
D gene: TRBD1
V gene: TRBV10-3
J gene: TRBJ2-3
CDR3 DNA: TGTGCCATCAGTGAGTCGAATTTTGGGACAGACACAGATACGCAGTATTTT
CDR3 protein: CAISESNFGTDTDTQYF

clone size: NA
D gene: NA
V gene: TRBV7-2
J gene: TRBJ2-2
CDR3 DNA: TGTGCCAGCAGCTCGGACACCGGGGAGCTGTTTTTT
CDR3 protein: CASSSDTGELFF

clone size: NA
D gene: NA
V gene: TRBV9
J gene: TRBJ2-1
CDR3 DNA: TGTGCCAGCAGCGCGAGGGTCTCCGAGCAGTTCTTC
CDR3 protein: CASSARVSEQFF

clone size: NA
D gene: NA
V gene: TRBV7-9
J gene: TRBJ2-7
CDR3 DNA: TGTGCCAGCAGCTTACGCGGGGGCATAGGCTACGAGCAGTACTTC
CDR3 protein: CASSLRGGIGYEQYF

clone size: NA
D gene: TRBD2
V gene: TRBV12-3/TRBV12-4
J gene: TRBJ2-1
CDR3 DNA: TGTGCCAGCAGGCTAGCGGTTAATGAGCAGTTCTTC
CDR3 protein: CASRLAVNEQFF

clone size: NA
D gene: TRBD2
V gene: TRBV5-1
J gene: TRBJ2-1
CDR3 DNA: TGCGCCAGCAGCTTGACCTTAACTAGCGGGGGGTTTAATGAGCAGTTCTTC
CDR3 protein: CASSLTLTSGGFNEQFF

clone size: once
D gene: TRBD1
V gene: TRBV9
J gene: TRBJ2-1
CDR3 DNA: TGTGCCAGCAGCCCAACGACCGGGACAGGGATGGATGAGCAGTTCTTC
CDR3 protein: CASSPTTGTGMDEQFF

clone size: NA
D gene: NA
V gene: TRBV6-5
J gene: TRBJ2-3
CDR3 DNA: TGTGCCAGCAGTATACAGGGATCTAGCACAGATACGCAGTATTTT
CDR3 protein: CASSIQGSSTDTQYF

clone size: NA
D gene: TRBD1
V gene: TRBV7-9
J gene: TRBJ1-1
CDR3 DNA: TGTGCCAGCAGCCGAGACCAGGGGGAAGTTGAAGCTTTCTTT
CDR3 protein: CASSRDQGEVEAFF

clone size: NA
D gene: TRBD1
V gene: TRBV2
J gene: TRBJ1-1
CDR3 DNA: TGTGCCAGCAGGAGTATGGACAGGGGGCAGGGGAACACTGAAGCTTTCTTT
CDR3 protein: CASRSMDRGQGNTEAFF

clone size: NA
D gene: NA
V gene: TRBV9
J gene: TRBJ1-1
CDR3 DNA: TGTGCCAGCAGCGTAGCTACGGGGGACACTGAAGCTTTCTTT
CDR3 protein: CASSVATGDTEAFF

clone size: NA
D gene: TRBD1
V gene: TRBV2
J gene: TRBJ1-6
CDR3 DNA: TGTGCCAGCCTACTACTTCCCGGGACAGGGGGTTTACCCCTCCACTTT
CDR3 protein: CASLLLPGTGGLPLHF

clone size: few
D gene: NA
V gene: TRBV21-1
J gene: TRBJ1-5
CDR3 DNA: TGTGCCAGCAGCAAAGGCCCCTTGAGGGGGCGCAATCAGCCCCAGCATTTT
CDR3 protein: CASSKGPLRGRNQPQHF

clone size: few
D gene: NA
V gene: TRBV12-3/TRBV12-4
J gene: TRBJ1-5
CDR3 DNA: TGTGCCAGCAGTTCAGGGAGGTTCCAGCCCCAGCATTTT
CDR3 protein: CASSSGRFQPQHF

clone size: NA
D gene: NA
V gene: TRBV3-1/TRBV3-2
J gene: TRBJ1-2
CDR3 DNA: TGTGCCAGCAGCCAAGATCCCCTCAGACTTTATGGCTACACCTTC
CDR3 protein: CASSQDPLRLYGYTF

clone size: once
D gene: NA
V gene: TRBV10-3
J gene: TRBJ2-3
CDR3 DNA: TGTGCCATCAGTGAGTGGCGGGGCCGTAGCACAGATACGCAGTATTTT
CDR3 protein: CAISEWRGRSTDTQYF

clone size: NA
D gene: NA
V gene: TRBV9
J gene: TRBJ2-5
CDR3 DNA: TGTGCCAGCAGCGTGGGGCCTATCCAAGAGACCCAGTACTTC
CDR3 protein: CASSVGPIQETQYF

clone size: NA
D gene: TRBD1
V gene: TRBV15
J gene: TRBJ1-4
CDR3 DNA: TGTGCCACCAGCAGAGATATTGCGGGGACAGAACTGTTTTTT
CDR3 protein: CATSRDIAGTELFF

clone size: once
D gene: NA
V gene: TRBV7-8
J gene: TRBJ1-1
CDR3 DNA: TGTGCCAGCAGCTTAGGATCCGGGACACAGAACACTGAAGCTTTCTTT
CDR3 protein: CASSLGSGTQNTEAFF

clone size: NA
D gene: NA
V gene: TRBV11-2
J gene: TRBJ1-3
CDR3 DNA: TGTGCCAGCAGCTTCCGCCCGGTGCGGGCCGGGTCCTCTGGAAACACCATATATTTT
CDR3 protein: CASSFRPVRAGSSGNTIYF

clone size: NA
D gene: TRBD1
V gene: TRBV6-5
J gene: TRBJ2-7
CDR3 DNA: TGTGCCAGCAGCGCCGGGACAGGGGGTATGTACGAGCAGTACTTC
CDR3 protein: CASSAGTGGMYEQYF

clone size: NA
D gene: TRBD2
V gene: TRBV6-2/TRBV6-3
J gene: TRBJ2-7
CDR3 DNA: TGTGCCAGCAGTTACGGGACTAGCGGGGCACCCTACGAGCAGTACTTC
CDR3 protein: CASSYGTSGAPYEQYF

clone size: NA
D gene: NA
V gene: TRBV4-3
J gene: TRBJ1-1
CDR3 DNA: TGCGCCAGCGGGGACACTAACACTGAAGCTTTCTTT
CDR3 protein: CASGDTNTEAFF

clone size: NA
D gene: NA
V gene: TRBV5-8
J gene: TRBJ2-5
CDR3 DNA: TGTGCCAGCAGCCAAAAACCAGGACTCGGGAAGACCCAGTACTTC
CDR3 protein: CASSQKPGLGKTQYF

clone size: NA
D gene: TRBD1
V gene: TRBV7-3
J gene: TRBJ2-2
CDR3 DNA: TGTGCCAGCAGCCCGTTACCAAGACAGGGGAACGGGGAGCTGTTTTTT
CDR3 protein: CASSPLPRQGNGELFF

clone size: few
D gene: NA
V gene: TRBV4-3
J gene: TRBJ2-7
CDR3 DNA: TGCGCCAGCAGCCAAGAGGCGCAGGGTATTTCCTACGAGCAGTACTTC
CDR3 protein: CASSQEAQGISYEQYF

clone size: NA
D gene: NA
V gene: TRBV10-2
J gene: TRBJ1-2
CDR3 DNA: TGCGCCAGCAGTGAAGTCAGGGACTATGGCTACACCTTC
CDR3 protein: CASSEVRDYGYTF

clone size: NA
D gene: NA
V gene: TRBV7-9
J gene: TRBJ1-2
CDR3 DNA: TGTGCCAGCAGCTTAGACCCCTGGCGGGGCGCGGGTGGCTACACCTTC
CDR3 protein: CASSLDPWRGAGGYTF

clone size: once
D gene: NA
V gene: TRBV7-2
J gene: TRBJ1-1
CDR3 DNA: TGTGCCAGCAGCTCGGGGATTGCGTACACTGAAGCTTTCTTT
CDR3 protein: CASSSGIAYTEAFF